This is a list of T cell receptor beta chains from one sample in a study of blood T cell repertoires in COVID-19. Some clones are missing from TCRdb's copy, which holds only in-frame ones; the method was immunoSEQ multiplex PCR. This sample has about 120,000 clones, with roughly 79% found just once. Sequencing was performed on peripheral blood. Receptors were obtained from an older man with active or convalescent COVID-19. CDR3s include the opening cysteine and the closing phenylalanine or tryptophan. Each record gives: clone size, V gene, D gene, CDR3 length, J gene, CDR3 protein, CDR3 DNA. D genes are given only for firm matches. Part of the rows lack a size; the others show once, few, many or a class for expanded clones.

>NA|TRBV2|TRBD2|13|TRBJ2-5
CASKEGLGGAQYF
TGTGCCAGCAAGGAGGGCCTGGGGGGGGCCCAGTACTTC
>NA|TRBV9|NA|17|TRBJ1-1
CASSVATAGNLNTEAFF
TGTGCCAGCAGCGTAGCTACGGCAGGAAACTTGAACACTGAAGCTTTCTTT
>NA|TRBV6-2/TRBV6-3|NA|14|TRBJ2-2
CASSYGGITGELFF
TGTGCCAGCAGTTACGGCGGAATAACGGGGGAGCTGTTTTTT
>NA|TRBV27|TRBD1|19|TRBJ1-5
CASSFPDRGRVRSNQPQHF
TGTGCCAGCAGTTTCCCGGACAGGGGGCGAGTAAGGAGCAATCAGCCCCAGCATTTT
>NA|TRBV5-8|TRBD2|16|TRBJ2-3
CASSPNGLAGADTQYF
TGTGCCAGCAGCCCTAATGGGCTAGCGGGAGCAGATACGCAGTATTTT
>NA|TRBV6-2/TRBV6-3|NA|14|TRBJ2-2
CASSYQVNTGELFF
TGTGCCAGCAGTTACCAGGTTAACACCGGGGAGCTGTTTTTT
>once|TRBV5-1|TRBD1|13|TRBJ1-1
CASGTGVGTEAFF
TGCGCCAGCGGGACAGGGGTGGGTACTGAAGCTTTCTTT
>NA|TRBV5-1|TRBD1|16|TRBJ1-1
CASSSTTGNGNTEAFF
TGCGCCAGCAGCTCTACGACAGGGAACGGGAACACTGAAGCTTTCTTT
>once|TRBV2|NA|16|TRBJ1-1
CASSVPLRERWTEAFF
TGTGCCAGCAGTGTTCCCCTACGAGAGCGGTGGACTGAAGCTTTCTTT
>few|TRBV5-6|NA|16|TRBJ1-5
CASSLTNNRGSEPQHF
TGTGCCAGCAGCTTGACGAACAATAGGGGGTCCGAGCCCCAGCATTTT
>NA|TRBV5-1|TRBD1|14|TRBJ1-3
CASSLGQGGNTIYF
TGCGCCAGCAGCTTGGGACAGGGCGGAAACACCATATATTTT
>NA|TRBV6-1|NA|12|TRBJ1-2
CASSELSYGYTF
TGTGCCAGCAGTGAGCTGAGCTATGGCTACACCTTC
>NA|TRBV18|NA|17|TRBJ1-1
CASSPTQPQGMNTEAFF
TGTGCCAGCTCACCGACACAACCCCAGGGAATGAACACTGAAGCTTTCTTT
>NA|TRBV4-3|NA|14|TRBJ1-2
CASSQGDPNYGYTF
TGCGCCAGCAGCCAGGGAGACCCTAACTATGGCTACACCTTC
>NA|TRBV11-3|TRBD1|15|TRBJ2-5
CASSRLGTGLETQYF
TGTGCCAGCAGCCGCCTTGGGACAGGGTTGGAGACCCAGTACTTC
>NA|TRBV28|NA|13|TRBJ1-2
CASTTNRAGGYTF
TGTGCCAGCACAACCAACAGGGCGGGCGGCTACACTTTC
>once|TRBV29-1|NA|15|TRBJ1-5
CSVATDSLSNQPQHF
TGCAGCGTCGCGACGGACAGTTTAAGCAATCAGCCCCAGCATTTT
>NA|TRBV7-8|NA|15|TRBJ2-7
CASSLEGGPTYEQYF
TGTGCCAGCAGCTTAGAGGGAGGCCCGACCTACGAGCAGTACTTC
>once|TRBV6-6|TRBD1|14|TRBJ1-1
CASSTPQGGTEAFF
TGTGCCAGCAGTACCCCTCAGGGGGGCACTGAAGCTTTCTTT
>NA|TRBV5-1|NA|13|TRBJ1-1
CASSFGGTTEAFF
TGCGCCAGCAGCTTCGGGGGAACCACTGAAGCTTTCTTT
>NA|TRBV7-2|TRBD2|14|TRBJ2-1
CASSLLGLAGEQFF
TGTGCCAGCAGCCTCTTAGGACTAGCGGGAGAGCAGTTCTTC
>NA|TRBV7-2|NA|13|TRBJ1-2
CASSLAGEVGYTF
TGTGCCAGCAGCTTAGCGGGGGAGGTTGGCTACACCTTC
>NA|TRBV11-3|TRBD2|14|TRBJ2-7
CASSVSGNGGEQYF
TGTGCCAGCAGCGTGAGCGGGAACGGGGGCGAGCAGTACTTC
>NA|TRBV5-4|TRBD1|16|TRBJ1-1
CASSRPGGQGDLEAFF
TGTGCCAGCAGCCGTCCTGGGGGACAGGGGGACCTCGAAGCTTTCTTT
>NA|TRBV5-5|NA|13|TRBJ1-1
CASSLGGNTEAFF
TGTGCCAGCAGCTTGGGAGGGAACACTGAAGCTTTCTTT
>NA|TRBV2|NA|14|TRBJ1-5
CASSKGGDQQPQHF
TGTGCCAGCAGTAAGGGGGGGGATCAGCAGCCCCAGCATTTT
>NA|TRBV19|NA|13|TRBJ1-5
CASSTLGDQPQHF
TGTGCCAGTAGTACCTTGGGCGATCAGCCCCAGCATTTT
>NA|TRBV7-8|NA|14|TRBJ1-2
CASSPPGGREGYTF
TGTGCCAGCAGCCCCCCGGGGGGGAGGGAGGGCTACACCTTC
>NA|TRBV6-6|NA|15|TRBJ1-2
CASTYALGEGYGYTF
TGTGCCAGCACCTACGCCCTGGGGGAGGGCTATGGCTACACCTTC
>NA|TRBV5-1|NA|15|TRBJ2-1
CASSLGWAGFDEQFF
TGCGCCAGCAGCTTGGGGTGGGCAGGGTTTGATGAGCAGTTCTTC
>few|TRBV5-4|TRBD2|16|TRBJ2-7
CASSRTSGASFYEQYF
TGTGCCAGCAGCCGGACTAGCGGGGCCTCCTTCTACGAGCAGTACTTC
>NA|TRBV9|NA|13|TRBJ1-2
CASSVGWQDGYTF
TGTGCCAGCAGCGTAGGTTGGCAGGATGGCTACACCTTC
>NA|TRBV7-3|TRBD1|18|TRBJ2-7
CASSLGDSKKPASYEQYF
TGTGCCAGCAGCTTGGGGGACAGCAAAAAACCAGCTTCCTACGAGCAGTACTTC
>NA|TRBV18|TRBD1|13|TRBJ1-1
CASSPGQDTEAFF
TGTGCCAGCTCACCTGGACAGGACACTGAAGCTTTCTTT
>NA|TRBV18|NA|17|TRBJ1-2
CASSPPTRGGLSYGYTF
TGTGCCAGCTCACCACCAACACGCGGGGGTCTTAGCTATGGCTACACCTTC
>NA|TRBV21-1|NA|17|TRBJ2-1
CASSKKLAGPPSHEQFF
TGTGCCAGCAGCAAAAAACTAGCGGGCCCCCCGTCCCATGAGCAGTTCTTC
>NA|TRBV6-5|NA|14|TRBJ1-5
CASTKGGLDQPQHF
TGTGCCAGCACCAAAGGAGGTTTGGATCAGCCCCAGCATTTT
>NA|TRBV5-1|TRBD2|15|TRBJ2-1
CASSHGTSGSDEQFF
TGCGCCAGCAGCCACGGGACTAGCGGGAGTGATGAGCAGTTCTTC
>NA|TRBV28|NA|12|TRBJ2-1
CASNILGVRQFF
TGTGCCAGCAATATCCTCGGGGTGCGGCAGTTCTTC
>few|TRBV19|TRBD1|17|TRBJ1-5
CASSTSHRGRSNQPQHF
TGTGCCAGTAGTACTTCCCACAGGGGGCGAAGCAATCAGCCCCAGCATTTT
>NA|TRBV6-5|NA|14|TRBJ1-5
CASRTEYSNQPQHF
TGTGCCAGCAGGACAGAATATAGCAATCAGCCCCAGCATTTT
>NA|TRBV29-1|NA|15|TRBJ2-4
CSVLPPTGSKNIQYF
TGCAGCGTTCTCCCTCCAACAGGGTCCAAAAACATTCAGTACTTC
>NA|TRBV27|TRBD1|16|TRBJ1-2
CASSPLNRGTWGGYTF
TGTGCCAGCAGCCCACTAAACAGGGGAACGTGGGGAGGCTACACCTTC
>NA|TRBV4-1|TRBD2|16|TRBJ2-7
CASSQAHGTRSYEQYF
TGCGCCAGCAGCCAAGCCCACGGGACTAGATCCTACGAGCAGTACTTC
>NA|TRBV7-3|NA|16|TRBJ2-7
CASSPQSADRFHEQYF
TGTGCCAGCAGCCCCCAATCAGCTGACAGGTTTCACGAGCAGTACTTC
>once|TRBV25-1|NA|14|TRBJ2-3
CASSPGSGTDTQYF
TGTGCCAGCAGTCCAGGGTCTGGCACAGATACGCAGTATTTT
>NA|TRBV6-4|NA|15|TRBJ2-1
CASTYSGSSYNEQFF
TGTGCCAGCACTTATTCAGGAAGCTCCTACAATGAGCAGTTCTTC
>NA|TRBV28|NA|16|TRBJ1-4
CASSLYRSRGVEKLFF
TGTGCCAGCAGTTTATACCGCAGCCGGGGGGTCGAAAAACTGTTTTTT
>NA|TRBV5-5|TRBD2|15|TRBJ2-7
CASSWDSGGTYEQYF
TGTGCCAGCAGCTGGGATAGCGGGGGCACCTACGAGCAGTACTTC
>NA|TRBV11-2|NA|12|TRBJ2-1
CASSYGGNEQFF
TGTGCCAGCAGTTACGGTGGCAATGAGCAGTTCTTC
>NA|TRBV10-2|TRBD1|15|TRBJ2-1
CASSESGQGRGEQFF
TGCGCCAGCAGTGAGTCGGGACAGGGACGGGGCGAGCAGTTCTTC
>NA|TRBV7-2|TRBD1|15|TRBJ2-2
CASSQDRGLTGELFF
TGTGCCAGCAGCCAAGACAGGGGGCTCACCGGGGAGCTGTTTTTT
>NA|TRBV7-2|NA|13|TRBJ2-1
CASSSSGDNEQFF
TGTGCCAGCAGCTCCAGCGGAGACAATGAGCAGTTCTTC
>once|TRBV10-3|NA|15|TRBJ1-2
CAISESTGGVGGYTF
TGTGCCATCAGTGAGTCGACGGGGGGAGTAGGCGGCTACACCTTC
>NA|TRBV5-1|TRBD1|15|TRBJ2-5
CASSPGQGEGETQYF
TGCGCCAGCAGCCCGGGACAGGGAGAGGGAGAGACCCAGTACTTC
>NA|TRBV7-9|NA|15|TRBJ1-2
CASSLEDRMAVGYTF
TGTGCCAGCAGCTTAGAAGACAGGATGGCGGTGGGCTACACCTTC
>once|TRBV7-9|TRBD1|15|TRBJ2-7
CASSPRTGGNDEQYF
TGTGCCAGCAGCCCCCGGACAGGGGGCAATGACGAGCAGTACTTC
>NA|TRBV6-5|NA|14|TRBJ1-1
CASSPRGAGAEAFF
TGTGCCAGCAGTCCCCGAGGGGCGGGGGCTGAAGCTTTCTTT
>NA|TRBV28|NA|17|TRBJ1-4
CASSFPRGAAPNEKLFF
TGTGCCAGCAGTTTCCCCCGCGGGGCAGCACCAAATGAAAAACTGTTTTTT